This T cell receptor (beta chain) was sequenced in a study of T cell repertoires in cytomegalovirus infection. This clonotype was detected ten times or more. Its specificity is not known. Whole-study findings and limits: Dominant in the ex vivo response were TCR beta clonotypes restricted by HLA-C and specific for CMV.

From the reads, TCRdb called clonotypes with MiXCR, one entry per CDR3 protein. Of some 800,000 distinct CDR3 sequences in the sample, around a third were seen once. Germline CDR1 SGHTA, CDR2 FQGNSA. V shed 8 bases and J 4 bases; nucleotides not matched to a gene: 1. The CDR3 is 12 residues long. Specimen: cultured CD8+ T cells from PBMCs, collected from culture after CMV antigen stimulation. The chain is built from TRBV7-2 and TRBJ2-1; 8 nucleotides match TRBD1. This clonotype originated in a human donor in good health (CMV status not recorded). Some clones in this sample may be carry-over from other donors' samples. CDR3 nucleotides: TGTGCCAGCCACAGGGGGTACAATGAGCAGTTCTTC. This sequence encodes CASHRGYNEQFF.